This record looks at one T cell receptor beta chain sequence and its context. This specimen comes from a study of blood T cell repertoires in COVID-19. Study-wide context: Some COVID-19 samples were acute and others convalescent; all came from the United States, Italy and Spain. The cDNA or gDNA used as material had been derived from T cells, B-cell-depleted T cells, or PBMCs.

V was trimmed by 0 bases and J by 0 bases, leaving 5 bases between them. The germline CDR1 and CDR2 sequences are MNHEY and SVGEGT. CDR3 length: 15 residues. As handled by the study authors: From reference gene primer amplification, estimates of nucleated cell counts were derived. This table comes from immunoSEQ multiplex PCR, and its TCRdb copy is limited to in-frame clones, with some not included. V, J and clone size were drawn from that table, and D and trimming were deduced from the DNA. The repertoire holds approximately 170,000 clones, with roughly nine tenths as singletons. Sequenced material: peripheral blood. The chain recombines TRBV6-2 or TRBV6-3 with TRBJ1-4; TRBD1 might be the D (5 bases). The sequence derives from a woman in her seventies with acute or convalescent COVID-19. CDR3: CASSYSTATNEKLFF. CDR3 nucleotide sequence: TGTGCCAGCAGTTACTCGACAGCAACTAATGAAAAACTGTTTTTT.